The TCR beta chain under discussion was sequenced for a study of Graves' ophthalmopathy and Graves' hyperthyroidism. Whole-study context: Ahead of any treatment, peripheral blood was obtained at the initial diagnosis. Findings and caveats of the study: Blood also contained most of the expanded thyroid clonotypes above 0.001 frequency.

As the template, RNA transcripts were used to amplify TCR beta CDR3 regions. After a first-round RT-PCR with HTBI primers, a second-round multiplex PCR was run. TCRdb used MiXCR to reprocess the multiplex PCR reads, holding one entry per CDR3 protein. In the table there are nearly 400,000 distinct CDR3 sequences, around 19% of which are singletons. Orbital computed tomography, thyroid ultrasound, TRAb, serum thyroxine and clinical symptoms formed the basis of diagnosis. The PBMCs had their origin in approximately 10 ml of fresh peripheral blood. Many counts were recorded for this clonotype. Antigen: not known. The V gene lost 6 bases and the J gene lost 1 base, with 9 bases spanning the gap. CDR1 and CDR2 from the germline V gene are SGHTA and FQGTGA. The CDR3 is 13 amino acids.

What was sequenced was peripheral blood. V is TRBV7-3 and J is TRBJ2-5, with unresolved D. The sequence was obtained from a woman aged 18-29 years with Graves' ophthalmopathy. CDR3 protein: CASSFGSQETQYF. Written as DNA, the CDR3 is TGTGCCAGCAGTTTCGGTTCCCAAGAGACCCAGTACTTC.